One and the same sample provided the 14 T cell receptor beta chains below, sequenced in a study of cytomegalovirus exposure and HLA in healthy donors. Primers: 60 Vbeta forward and 13 Jbeta reverse. Method: immunoSEQ multiplex PCR; TCRdb's copy keeps in-frame clones and lacks some. This sample contains about 160,000 clones. Sequences were obtained from PBMCs. The receptors were gathered from a woman aged 60-70 years in good health and CMV-seronegative.

This chain uses TRBV10-3 with TRBJ2-2; 7 nucleotides line up with TRBD1. From germline, CDR1 is ENHRY and CDR2 SYGVKD. The CDR3 is made up of 14 amino acids. After removal of 6 bases from V and 0 bases from J, the junction contained 1 base not matched to a gene. This CDR3 reads CAIRQGPNTGELFF. The CDR3 DNA reads as TGTGCCATCAGACAGGGGCCGAACACCGGGGAGCTGTTTTTT.

The V and J genes are TRBV5-1 and TRBJ2-1; unclear D gene. The CDR3 length is 15 residues. V lost 4 bases and J 2 bases, leaving 13 bases between the germline ends. CDR1 and CDR2 from the germline V gene are SGHRS and YFSETQ. CDR3 nucleotide sequence: TGCGCCAGCAGCCCGGAAGGCGGTACCTACAATGAGCAGTTCTTC. Encoded protein: CASSPEGGTYNEQFF.

This chain joins TRBV18 and TRBJ2-1; 8 bases are shared with TRBD2. The CDR3 has 15 amino acids. V shed 6 bases, J shed 9 bases, and the junction held 13 bases outside the gene matches. Germline V lookup: CDR1 KGHSH, CDR2 LQKENI. CDR3 in DNA: TGTGCCAGCTCGTCAGGGCTAGCGGGTATAGGTGAGCAGTTCTTC. Its protein is CASSSGLAGIGEQFF.

The rearrangement joins TRBV4-2 to TRBJ1-2; unclear D gene. From germline, CDR1 is LGHNA and CDR2 YNFKEQ. This CDR3 has 15 amino acids. V lost 1 base to trimming and J lost 2 bases, with 11 bases between them. The CDR3 here is CASSQAKRFNYGYTF. The DNA of the CDR3 is TGTGCCAGCAGCCAAGCGAAGAGATTCAACTATGGCTACACCTTC.

The CDR3 DNA is TGTGCCAGCAGCCCCAGGGGGAGAGAGACCCAGTACTTC. As protein: CASSPRGRETQYF. This chain uses TRBV7-3 with TRBJ2-5; TRBD1 agrees at 7 bases. Germline V gene lookup returns CDR1 SGHTA and CDR2 FQGTGA. Unmatched junction bases numbered 4, after V lost 5 bases and J lost 4 bases. The CDR3 covers 13 residues. Filled out from reference TRBV7-3 and TRBJ2-5, the complete variable domain reads GAGVSQTPSNKVTEKGKYVELRCDPISGHTALYWYRQSLGQGPEFLIYFQGTGAADDSGLPNDRFFAVRPEGSVSTLKIQRTERGDSAVYLCASSPRGRETQYFGPGTRLLVL.

This rearrangement joins TRBV6-5 to TRBJ1-3; D might be TRBD1 (5 bases). Trimming pared 6 bases from V and 2 bases from J, leaving 14 bases between. This CDR3 is built from 15 residues. Germline CDR1 MNHEY, CDR2 SVGAGI. CDR3 coding DNA: TGTGCCAGCAGCAAATGGGGGGAAGCTGGAAACACCATATATTTT. This translates into CASSKWGEAGNTIYF.

CDR3 sequence (DNA): TGTGCCAGCAGTTTAGGGGGCACGGTAACTGAAGCTTTCTTT. Amino acids: CASSLGGTVTEAFF. This sequence joins TRBV28 and TRBJ1-1; possible D gene TRBD1, 6 bases. The germline V and J ends were trimmed by 2 bases and 5 bases, with 12 bases remaining between them. There are 14 residues in the CDR3. From germline, CDR1 is MDHEN and CDR2 SYDVKM.

The chain uses TRBV4-1 and TRBJ1-2; 7 nucleotides align to TRBD1. The CDR3 sequence is 16 residues long. Germline values: CDR1 MGHRA, CDR2 YSYEKL. After removal of 1 base from V and 7 bases from J, the junction contained 12 bases not matched to a gene. CDR3 sequence reads: CASSQGDRAILSGYTF. The CDR3 nucleotides are TGCGCCAGCAGCCAAGGGGACAGAGCTATCTTGAGTGGCTACACCTTC.

This chain links TRBV5-4 with TRBJ2-5, with 9 bases that match TRBD2. CDR1 and CDR2 (germline): SGHNT, YYREEE (reference sequence). Germline trimming cut 4 bases from V and 5 bases from J; bases unmatched to any gene: 21. The CDR3 contains 19 residues. CDR3 bases: TGTGCCAGCAGCCCCCCGGGCGGGAGGGTGGGGATCTCGCGGGAGACCCAGTACTTC. Translating it yields CASSPPGGRVGISRETQYF.

The chain carries TRBV6-1 and TRBJ1-2, with D possibly matching TRBD1 (5 bases). Deletions cut 6 bases from V and 5 bases from J, with 13 bases between. The CDR3 runs 13 residues. CDR1 is MNHNS, CDR2 SASEGT, per germline. This CDR3 reads CASRERQNYGYTF. The CDR3, as DNA: TGTGCCAGCAGAGAGAGACAGAATTATGGCTACACCTTC.

As for this clone: This specimen includes other DNA sequences encoding the same CDR3. This chain links TRBV5-1 with TRBJ2-2, with 8 bases that match TRBD1. The V gene end was trimmed by 0 bases and the J gene end by 5 bases; junction bases not matched to a gene: 3. CDR3 size: 15 residues. Germline V lookup: CDR1 SGHRS, CDR2 YFSETQ. CDR3 DNA: TGCGCCAGCAGCTTGGGGCAGGGGGCGACCGGGGAGCTGTTTTTT. Its protein is CASSLGQGATGELFF.

The V and J genes are TRBV6-6 and TRBJ1-6; 9 bases align to TRBD1. Germline values: CDR1 MNHNY, CDR2 SVGAGI (reference sequence). The junction had 6 bases not matched to a gene; V was cut back by 10 bases and J by 2 bases. The length of the CDR3 is 15 residues. The CDR3 bases are TGTGCCACCTCCGGGGACAGGGCCTATAATTCACCCCTCCACTTT. It is translated as CATSGDRAYNSPLHF.

The chain is built from TRBV20-1 and TRBJ1-1; the D is unclear. This CDR3 spans 11 amino acids. CDR1 and CDR2 from the germline V gene are DFQATT and SNEGSKA (reference sequence). The CDR3 here is CRARENTEAFF. The CDR3 DNA is TGCAGGGCCCGGGAGAACACTGAAGCTTTCTTT.

The chain recombines TRBV5-1 with TRBJ2-5; D is possibly TRBD2 (6 bases). This CDR3 has 15 residues. The germline V and J ends were trimmed by 2 bases and 1 base, with 12 bases remaining between them. In germline, CDR1 is SGHRS, CDR2 YFSETQ. CDR3 sequence (DNA): TGCGCCAGCAGCTTAGGCGGGGCGCCCCAAGAGACCCAGTACTTC. Translated: CASSLGGAPQETQYF.